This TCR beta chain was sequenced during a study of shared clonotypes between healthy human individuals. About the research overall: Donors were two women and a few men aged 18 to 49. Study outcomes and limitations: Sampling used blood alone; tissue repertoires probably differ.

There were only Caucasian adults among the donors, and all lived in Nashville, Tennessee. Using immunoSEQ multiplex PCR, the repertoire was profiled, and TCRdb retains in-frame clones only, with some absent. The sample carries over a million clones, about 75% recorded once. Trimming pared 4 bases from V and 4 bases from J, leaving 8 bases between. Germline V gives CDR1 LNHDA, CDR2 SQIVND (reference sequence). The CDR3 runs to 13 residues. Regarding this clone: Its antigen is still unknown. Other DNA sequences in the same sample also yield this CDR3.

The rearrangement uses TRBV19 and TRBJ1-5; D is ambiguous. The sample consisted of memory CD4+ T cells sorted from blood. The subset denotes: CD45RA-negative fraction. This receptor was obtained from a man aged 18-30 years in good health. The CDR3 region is CASSKDRNQPQHF. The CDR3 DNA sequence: TGTGCCAGTAGTAAGGACCGTAATCAGCCCCAGCATTTT.